A selection of T cell receptor beta chains follows, all from one sample in a study of blood T cell repertoires in COVID-19. This table comes from immunoSEQ multiplex PCR, and its TCRdb copy is limited to in-frame clones, with some not included. The sample contains around 140,000 clones, roughly 88% of which appear only once. The sample comprised peripheral blood. All receptors derive from a man in his sixties or seventies with active COVID-19. The CDR3 runs from the conserved cysteine through the conserved F or W.

CDR3aa | j_gene | v_gene
CASRGTVNYGYTF | TRBJ1-2 | TRBV25-1
CASSWGRLLMNTEAFF | TRBJ1-1 | TRBV28
CASSFRQTSGRGDTQYF | TRBJ2-3 | TRBV5-5
CASSHLDRALYKGIQYF | TRBJ2-4 | TRBV6-2/TRBV6-3
CASRDRVNTGELFF | TRBJ2-2 | TRBV19
CASSSGQGPGVGTGELFF | TRBJ2-2 | TRBV5-1
CASSYRGPIGYTF | TRBJ1-2 | TRBV12-3/TRBV12-4
CASSWTGPSQPQHF | TRBJ1-5 | TRBV28
CAISESGLAPYNEQFF | TRBJ2-1 | TRBV10-3
CASSTGTGANGYTF | TRBJ1-2 | TRBV5-1
CASSEGGTGLNYGYTF | TRBJ1-2 | TRBV5-6
CASSKESLAGGRETQYF | TRBJ2-5 | TRBV21-1
CASSPTGTYNEQFF | TRBJ2-1 | TRBV4-2
CASSIGLSYNEQFF | TRBJ2-1 | TRBV19
CASSLGGTVVYEQYF | TRBJ2-7 | TRBV28
CASSERDRLNTEAFF | TRBJ1-1 | TRBV2
CASRAGQGRYGYTF | TRBJ1-2 | TRBV5-1
CASSYQGQGGNIQYF | TRBJ2-4 | TRBV6-5
CASSSERGPYNEQFF | TRBJ2-1 | TRBV11-2
CASSPRRPGQSSGANVLTF | TRBJ2-6 | TRBV7-3
CAWTLGHEQFF | TRBJ2-1 | TRBV30
CAITPGQGGEQYF | TRBJ2-7 | TRBV10-3
CASSGGQGRQYF | TRBJ2-7 | TRBV25-1
CASSIGSLGENIQYF | TRBJ2-4 | TRBV19
CASSQTGSYGYTF | TRBJ1-2 | TRBV6-5
CASSRRTGTSNQPQHF | TRBJ1-5 | TRBV5-6
CASSPAEGQANTEAFF | TRBJ1-1 | TRBV18
CASSRGLAGEGETQYF | TRBJ2-5 | TRBV5-1
CATSRDKGRPLSSYNEQFF | TRBJ2-1 | TRBV15
CASSPGQAPILTEAFF | TRBJ1-1 | TRBV5-1
CASSSRVAGKFNEQFF | TRBJ2-1 | TRBV7-2
CASSLAVMNTEAFF | TRBJ1-1 | TRBV5-5
CASSQDIHSGNTIYF | TRBJ1-3 | TRBV18
CASSPAGGLNTEAFF | TRBJ1-1 | TRBV7-2
CASLGGGTDTQYF | TRBJ2-3 | TRBV28
CASSRRQGRNTEAFF | TRBJ1-1 | TRBV7-2
CASSSSETQYF | TRBJ2-5 | TRBV11-2
CASSLGPRGNTIYF | TRBJ1-3 | TRBV7-3
CASSRTGGTDTQYF | TRBJ2-3 | TRBV7-2
CASSQGLAGVIYNEQFF | TRBJ2-1 | TRBV5-4
CATAPGINYGYTF | TRBJ1-2 | TRBV19
CASSPTPGLGQPQHF | TRBJ1-5 | TRBV5-1
CAWSLAGLFTEAFF | TRBJ1-1 | TRBV30
CATSAGGGNSYNEQFF | TRBJ2-1 | TRBV24-1
CASSKSGDRTSNYGYTF | TRBJ1-2 | TRBV18